The entry that follows covers one T cell receptor (beta chain) sequence. The V and J ends lost 3 bases and 0 bases respectively, with 14 bases between them. Per the germline V gene, CDR1 is MGHRA and CDR2 is YSYEKL. The CDR3 extends over 16 amino acids. Sequencing used immunoSEQ multiplex PCR; TCRdb keeps in-frame clones, though not all of them. This sample yields over 80,000 clones, of which approximately 90% are seen a single time; 0.7% to 0.9% belongs to the top ten. This record belongs to a study of T cell changes during pregnancy in multiple sclerosis. The sample consisted of peripheral blood, taken in the second trimester of pregnancy. The TCR sequence derives from a female donor in good health, enrolled as a control in a pregnancy study. The V and J genes are TRBV4-1 and TRBJ1-1, with a possible D match to TRBD1 (5 bases). The CDR3: CASSQVASDMNTEAFF. CDR3 DNA: TGCGCCAGCAGCCAGGTCGCCTCGGACATGAACACTGAAGCTTTCTTT.